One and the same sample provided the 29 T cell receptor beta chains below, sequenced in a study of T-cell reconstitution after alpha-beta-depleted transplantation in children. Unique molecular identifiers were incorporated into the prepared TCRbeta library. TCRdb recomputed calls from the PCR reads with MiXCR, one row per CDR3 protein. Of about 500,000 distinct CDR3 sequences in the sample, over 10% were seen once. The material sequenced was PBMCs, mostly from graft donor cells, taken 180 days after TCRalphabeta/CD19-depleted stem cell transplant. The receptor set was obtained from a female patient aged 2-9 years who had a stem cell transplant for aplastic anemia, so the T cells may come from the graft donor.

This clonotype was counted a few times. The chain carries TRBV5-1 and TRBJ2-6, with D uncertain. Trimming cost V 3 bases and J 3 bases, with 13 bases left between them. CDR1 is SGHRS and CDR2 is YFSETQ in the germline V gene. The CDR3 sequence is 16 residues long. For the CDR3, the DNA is TGCGCCAGCAGCTCCAGAGTGGGTGATGGGGCCAACGTCCTGACTTTC. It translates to CASSSRVGDGANVLTF.

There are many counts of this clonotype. CDR3 sequence: CASSPRGTSGYEQYV. The CDR3 coding sequence is TGTGCCAGCAGCCCGAGGGGGACTAGCGGATACGAGCAGTACGTC. V and J are TRBV11-3 and TRBJ2-7; 11 nucleotides match TRBD2. The germline CDR1 and CDR2 sequences are SGHNT and YENEEA. There are 15 residues in the CDR3. Losses at the gene ends were 5 bases for V and 4 bases for J; bases not matched to a gene: 7.

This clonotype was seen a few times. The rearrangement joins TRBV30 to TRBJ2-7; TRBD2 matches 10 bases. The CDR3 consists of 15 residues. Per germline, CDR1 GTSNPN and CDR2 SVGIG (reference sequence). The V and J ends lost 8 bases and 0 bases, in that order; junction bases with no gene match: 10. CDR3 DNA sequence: TGTGCCCGAACGTTAGCGGGAGGAAACTCCTACGAGCAGTACTTC. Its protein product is CARTLAGGNSYEQYF.

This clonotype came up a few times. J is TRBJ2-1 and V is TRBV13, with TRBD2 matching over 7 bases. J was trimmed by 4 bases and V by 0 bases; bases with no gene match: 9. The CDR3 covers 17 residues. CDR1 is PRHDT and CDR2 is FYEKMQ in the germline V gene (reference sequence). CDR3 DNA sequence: TGTGCCAGCAGCTTAGGGGCTGGGCTAGCGGTTTACAATGAGCAGTTCTTC. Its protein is CASSLGAGLAVYNEQFF.

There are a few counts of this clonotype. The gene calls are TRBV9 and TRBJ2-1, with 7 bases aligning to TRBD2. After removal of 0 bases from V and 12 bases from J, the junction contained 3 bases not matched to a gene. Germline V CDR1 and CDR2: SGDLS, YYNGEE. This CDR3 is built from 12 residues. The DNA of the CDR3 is TGTGCCAGCAGCGTAGGATGGGGGGGGCAGTTCTTC. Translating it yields CASSVGWGGQFF.

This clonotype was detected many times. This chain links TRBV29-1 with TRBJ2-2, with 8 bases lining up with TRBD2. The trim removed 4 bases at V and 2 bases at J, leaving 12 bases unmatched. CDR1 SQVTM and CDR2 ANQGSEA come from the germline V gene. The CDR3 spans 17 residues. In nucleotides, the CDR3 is TGCAGCGTTGTCGGAATAGCGGGACATTATAACACCGGGGAGCTGTTTTTT. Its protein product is CSVVGIAGHYNTGELFF.

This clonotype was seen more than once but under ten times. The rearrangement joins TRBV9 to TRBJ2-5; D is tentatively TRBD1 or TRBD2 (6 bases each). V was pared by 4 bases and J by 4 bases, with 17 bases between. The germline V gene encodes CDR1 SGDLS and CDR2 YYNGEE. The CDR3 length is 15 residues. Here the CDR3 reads CASSSQGTQGETQYF. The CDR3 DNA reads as TGTGCCAGCAGCTCTCAGGGGACTCAAGGAGAGACCCAGTACTTC. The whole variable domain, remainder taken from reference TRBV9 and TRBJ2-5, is DSGVTQTPKHLITATGQRVTLRCSPRSGDLSVYWYQQSLDQGLQFLIQYYNGEERAKGNILERFSAQQFPDLHSELNLSSLELGDSALYFCASSSQGTQGETQYFGPGTRLLVL.

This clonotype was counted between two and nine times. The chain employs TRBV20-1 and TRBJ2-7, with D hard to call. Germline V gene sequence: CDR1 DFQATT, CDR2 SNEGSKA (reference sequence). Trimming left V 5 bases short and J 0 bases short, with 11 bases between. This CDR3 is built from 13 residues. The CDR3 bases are TGCAGTGCTGACCTCCCAGCCTCCTACGAGCAGTACTTC. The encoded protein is CSADLPASYEQYF.

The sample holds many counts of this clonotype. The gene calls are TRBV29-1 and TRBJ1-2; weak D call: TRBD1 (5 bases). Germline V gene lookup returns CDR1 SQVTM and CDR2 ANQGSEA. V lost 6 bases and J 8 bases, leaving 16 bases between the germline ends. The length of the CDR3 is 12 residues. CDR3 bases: TGCAGCGTGGCCGGGACGTATCTCGGCTACACCTTC. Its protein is CSVAGTYLGYTF.

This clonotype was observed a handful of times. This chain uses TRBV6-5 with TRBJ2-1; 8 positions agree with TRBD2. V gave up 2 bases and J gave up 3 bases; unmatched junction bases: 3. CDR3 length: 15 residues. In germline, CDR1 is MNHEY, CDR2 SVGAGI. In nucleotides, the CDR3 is TGTGCCAGCAGTTACCGGACTAGCAGCTACAATGAGCAGTTCTTC. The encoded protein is CASSYRTSSYNEQFF.

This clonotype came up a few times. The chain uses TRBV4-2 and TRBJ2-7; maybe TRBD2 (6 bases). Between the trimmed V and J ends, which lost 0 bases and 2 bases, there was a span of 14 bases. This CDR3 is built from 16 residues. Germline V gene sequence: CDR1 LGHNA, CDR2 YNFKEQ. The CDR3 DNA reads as TGTGCCAGCAGCCAAGATGGAGGCGGGGTTCCCTACGAGCAGTACTTC. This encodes CASSQDGGGVPYEQYF.

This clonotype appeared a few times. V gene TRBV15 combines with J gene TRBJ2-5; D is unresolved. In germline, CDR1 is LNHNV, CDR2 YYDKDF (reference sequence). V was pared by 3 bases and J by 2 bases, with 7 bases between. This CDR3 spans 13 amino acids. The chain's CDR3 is CATSRSSQETQYF. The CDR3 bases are TGTGCCACCAGCAGGTCCTCTCAAGAGACCCAGTACTTC.

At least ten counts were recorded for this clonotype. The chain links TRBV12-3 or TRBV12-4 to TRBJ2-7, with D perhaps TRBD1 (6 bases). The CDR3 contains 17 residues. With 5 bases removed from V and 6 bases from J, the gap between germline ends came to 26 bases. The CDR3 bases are TGTGCCAGCAGTACAGGGTGTCCTATACCAGGGTTCGCCGAGCAGTACGTC. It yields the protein CASSTGCPIPGFAEQYV.

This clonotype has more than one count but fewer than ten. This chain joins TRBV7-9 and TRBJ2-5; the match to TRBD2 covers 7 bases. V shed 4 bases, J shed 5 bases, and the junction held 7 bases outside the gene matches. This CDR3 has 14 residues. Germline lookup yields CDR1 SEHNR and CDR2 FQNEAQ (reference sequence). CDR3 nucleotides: TGTGCCAGCAGCTCCCCTCGGGGAGGGGAGACCCAGTACTTC. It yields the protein CASSSPRGGETQYF.

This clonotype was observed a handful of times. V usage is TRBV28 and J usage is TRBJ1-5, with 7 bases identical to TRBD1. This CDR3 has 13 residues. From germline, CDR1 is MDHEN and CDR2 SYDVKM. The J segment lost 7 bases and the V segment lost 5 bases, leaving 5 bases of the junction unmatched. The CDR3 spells CASSPHRGQPQHF. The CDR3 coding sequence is TGTGCCAGCAGTCCCCACAGGGGACAGCCCCAGCATTTT.

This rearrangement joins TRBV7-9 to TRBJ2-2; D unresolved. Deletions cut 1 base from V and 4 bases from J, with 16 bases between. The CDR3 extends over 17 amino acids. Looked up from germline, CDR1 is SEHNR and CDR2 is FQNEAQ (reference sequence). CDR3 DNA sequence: TGTGCCAGCAGCTTAGTCCCCTACGGAACGAGCACCGGGGAGCTGTTTTTT. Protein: CASSLVPYGTSTGELFF.

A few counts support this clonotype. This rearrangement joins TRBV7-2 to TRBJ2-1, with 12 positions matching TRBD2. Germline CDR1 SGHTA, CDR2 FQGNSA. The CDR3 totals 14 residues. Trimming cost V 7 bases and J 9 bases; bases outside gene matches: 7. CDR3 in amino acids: CASNPSGRESEQFF. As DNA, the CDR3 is TGTGCCAGCAACCCTAGCGGGAGGGAATCTGAGCAGTTCTTC.

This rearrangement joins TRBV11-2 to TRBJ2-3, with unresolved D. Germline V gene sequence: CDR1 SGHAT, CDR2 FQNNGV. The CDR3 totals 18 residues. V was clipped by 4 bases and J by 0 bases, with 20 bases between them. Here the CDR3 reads CASSSFFGTAASTDTQYF. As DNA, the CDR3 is TGTGCCAGCAGCTCTTTCTTCGGTACAGCAGCTAGCACAGATACGCAGTATTTT.

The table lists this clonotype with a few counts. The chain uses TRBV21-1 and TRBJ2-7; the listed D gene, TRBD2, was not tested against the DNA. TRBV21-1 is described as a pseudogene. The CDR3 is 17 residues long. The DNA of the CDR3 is TGTGCCAGCAGCAAACGCCGGGACTTATCGCGCTCCTACGAGCAGTACTTC. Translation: CASSKRRDLSRSYEQYF.

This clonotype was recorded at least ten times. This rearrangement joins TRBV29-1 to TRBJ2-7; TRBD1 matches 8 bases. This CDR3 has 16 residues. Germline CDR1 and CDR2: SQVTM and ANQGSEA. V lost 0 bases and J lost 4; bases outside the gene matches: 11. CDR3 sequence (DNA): TGCAGCGTTGAAGAAGGCCGCGGACAGGGAAAATACGAGCAGTACTTC. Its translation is CSVEEGRGQGKYEQYF.

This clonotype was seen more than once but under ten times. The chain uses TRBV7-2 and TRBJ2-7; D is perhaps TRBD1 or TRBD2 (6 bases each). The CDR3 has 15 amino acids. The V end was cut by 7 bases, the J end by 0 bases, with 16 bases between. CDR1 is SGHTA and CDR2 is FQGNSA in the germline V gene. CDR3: CASTRGGKFSYEQYF. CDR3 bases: TGTGCCAGCACCCGAGGGGGGAAATTCTCCTACGAGCAGTACTTC.

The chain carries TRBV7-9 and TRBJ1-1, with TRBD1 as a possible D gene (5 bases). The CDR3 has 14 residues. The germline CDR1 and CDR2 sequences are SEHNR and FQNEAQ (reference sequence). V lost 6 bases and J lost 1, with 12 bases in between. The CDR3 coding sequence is TGTGCCAGCAGGGCGGCGGGGACGAACACTGAAGCTTTCTTT. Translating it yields CASRAAGTNTEAFF.

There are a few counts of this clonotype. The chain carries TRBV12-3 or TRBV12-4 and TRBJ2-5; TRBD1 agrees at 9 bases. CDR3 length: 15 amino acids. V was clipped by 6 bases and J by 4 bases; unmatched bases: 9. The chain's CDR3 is CASSPAGQGRETQYF. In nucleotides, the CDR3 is TGTGCCAGCAGCCCAGCGGGACAGGGACGAGAGACCCAGTACTTC.

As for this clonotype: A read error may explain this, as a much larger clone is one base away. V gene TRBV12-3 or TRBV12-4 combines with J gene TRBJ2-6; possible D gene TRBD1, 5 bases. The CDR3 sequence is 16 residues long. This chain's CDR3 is CASSPKGAWTANGLTF. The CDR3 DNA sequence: TGTGCCAGCAGCCCGAAAGGGGCATGGACGGCCAACGGCCTGACTTTC.

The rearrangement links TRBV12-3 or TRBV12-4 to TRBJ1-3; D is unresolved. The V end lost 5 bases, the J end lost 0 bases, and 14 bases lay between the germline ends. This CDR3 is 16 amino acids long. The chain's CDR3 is CASSRLLQFSGNTIYF. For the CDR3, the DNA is TGTGCCAGCAGTCGGCTATTACAGTTCTCTGGAAACACCATATATTTT.

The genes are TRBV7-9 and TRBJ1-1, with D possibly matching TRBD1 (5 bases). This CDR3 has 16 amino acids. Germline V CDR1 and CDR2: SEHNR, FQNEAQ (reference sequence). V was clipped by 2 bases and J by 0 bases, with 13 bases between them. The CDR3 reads CASSLTEGNLNTEAFF. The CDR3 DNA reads TGTGCCAGCAGCTTAACCGAGGGGAACCTGAACACTGAAGCTTTCTTT.

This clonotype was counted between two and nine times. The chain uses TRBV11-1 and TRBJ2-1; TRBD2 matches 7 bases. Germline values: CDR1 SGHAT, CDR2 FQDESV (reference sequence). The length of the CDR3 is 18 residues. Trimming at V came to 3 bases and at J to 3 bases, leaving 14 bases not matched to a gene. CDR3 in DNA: TGTGCCAGCAGCTTCTTAAACCCCCTAGCGGAAATCTACAATGAGCAGTTCTTC. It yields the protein CASSFLNPLAEIYNEQFF.

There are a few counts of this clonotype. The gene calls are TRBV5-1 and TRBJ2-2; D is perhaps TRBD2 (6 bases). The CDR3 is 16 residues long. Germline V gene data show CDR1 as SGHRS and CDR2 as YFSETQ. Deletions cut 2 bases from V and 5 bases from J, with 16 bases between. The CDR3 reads CASSFITGTPTGELFF. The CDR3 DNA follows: TGCGCCAGCAGCTTCATCACCGGGACTCCTACCGGGGAGCTGTTTTTT. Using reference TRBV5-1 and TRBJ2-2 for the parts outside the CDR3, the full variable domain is KAGVTQTPRYLIKTRGQQVTLSCSPISGHRSVSWYQQTPGQGLQFLFEYFSETQRNKGNFPGRFSGRQFSNSRSEMNVSTLELGDSALYLCASSFITGTPTGELFFGEGSRLTVL.

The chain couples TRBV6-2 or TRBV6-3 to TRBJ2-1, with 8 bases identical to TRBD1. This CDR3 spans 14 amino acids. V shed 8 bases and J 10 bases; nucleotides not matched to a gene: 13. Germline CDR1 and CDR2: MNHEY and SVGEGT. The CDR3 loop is CASGDTGGHGEQFF. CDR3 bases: TGTGCCAGCGGGGACACAGGGGGACATGGGGAGCAGTTCTTC.